A single sample gave rise to the 9 T cell receptor beta chains below, sequenced in a study of post-analysis software for immune sequencing data. Whole-study findings and limits: Comparison of patients with controls showed 5 or 6 TRBV segments more frequent in patients, TRBV5-6, TRBV5-1 and TRBV20-1 among them.

These receptors lack a known antigen. Tagging with unique molecular identifiers was a feature of the TCR beta cDNA libraries. TCRdb recomputed calls from the PCR reads with MiXCR, one row per CDR3 protein. The table records 750,000 to 950,000 distinct CDR3 sequences, around 45% of them present only once. Material: blood. The receptor set was obtained from a girl aged 5-17 years with multiple sclerosis.

This clonotype was observed a handful of times. The chain carries TRBV7-6 and TRBJ2-7, with 9 positions matching TRBD2. Unmatched junction bases numbered 3, after V lost 3 bases and J lost 3 bases. Per germline, CDR1 SGHVS and CDR2 FNYEAQ. CDR3 size: 14 residues. The CDR3: CASSLMTSGYEQYF. The CDR3 region has the DNA TGTGCCAGCAGCTTGATGACTAGCGGCTACGAGCAGTACTTC.

A few counts support this clonotype. The chain has TRBV7-2 and TRBJ2-3, with D tentatively TRBD1 (5 bases). CDR3 size: 15 residues. Per the germline V gene, CDR1 is SGHTA and CDR2 is FQGNSA. The V gene lost 3 bases and the J gene lost 0 bases, with 10 bases spanning the gap. The CDR3 here is CASSFTGQSTDTQYF. Written as DNA, the CDR3 is TGTGCCAGCAGCTTCACAGGACAAAGCACAGATACGCAGTATTTT.

V usage is TRBV7-9 and J usage is TRBJ2-5; 7 bases align to TRBD1. Germline CDR1 is SEHNR and CDR2 is FQNEAQ (reference sequence). V dropped 5 bases and J dropped 0; count of bases not matched to a gene: 21. The CDR3 runs to 20 residues. CDR3 coding DNA: TGTGCCAGCAGCCCTCAGCCCTGGGACAGCCTAGGACTGGACCAAGAGACCCAGTACTTC. Protein sequence: CASSPQPWDSLGLDQETQYF.

This CDR3 is CASSPLANYGYTF. In nucleotides, the CDR3 is TGTGCCAGCAGCCCCCTAGCTAACTATGGCTACACCTTC. V gene TRBV12-3 or TRBV12-4 combines with J gene TRBJ1-2; D call uncertain. Trimming stripped 6 bases from V and 0 bases from J, with 8 bases between. The CDR3 spans 13 residues.

The chain is built from TRBV6-5 and TRBJ1-2, with a tentative D call TRBD1 (6 bases). Germline V gene lookup returns CDR1 MNHEY and CDR2 SVGAGI. Trimming took off 10 bases at V and 3 bases at J, with 18 bases between the two ends. The CDR3 runs 14 residues. The CDR3 bases are TGTGCCACCGCGGGCCTACAGGGTGACTATGGCTACACCTTC. Encoded protein: CATAGLQGDYGYTF.

The V call is TRBV6-5, the J call TRBJ1-2, with 8 bases that match TRBD1. Looked up from germline, CDR1 is MNHEY and CDR2 is SVGAGI. The V gene end was trimmed by 0 bases and the J gene end by 8 bases; junction bases not matched to a gene: 5. The CDR3 is made up of 14 amino acids. Here the CDR3 reads CASSYSIGQGGYTF. CDR3 bases: TGTGCCAGCAGTTACTCGATCGGACAGGGAGGCTACACCTTC.

This clonotype was seen only a few times. V and J are TRBV20-1 and TRBJ2-7; 13 positions agree with TRBD2. The germline CDR1 and CDR2 sequences are DFQATT and SNEGSKA (reference sequence). The CDR3 length is 17 residues. J was trimmed by 2 bases and V by 1 base; bases with no gene match: 8. CDR3: CSARVGLAGEHPYEQYF. The CDR3 coding sequence is TGCAGTGCTAGAGTAGGACTAGCGGGAGAACATCCCTACGAGCAGTACTTC.

J is TRBJ1-2 and V is TRBV20-1; D gene ambiguous. The V and J ends lost 6 bases and 8 bases respectively, with 22 bases between them. Germline CDR1 is DFQATT and CDR2 is SNEGSKA (reference sequence). CDR3 length equals 14 residues. The CDR3 nucleotides are TGCAGTGCGAAAAAAGTCGAGCGTATAGAGGGCTACACCTTC. It translates to CSAKKVERIEGYTF.

The rearrangement links TRBV24-1 to TRBJ2-1; D is unresolved. V dropped 6 bases and J dropped 0 bases, with 11 bases sitting between them. The germline CDR1 and CDR2 sequences are KGHDR and SFDVKD. This CDR3 comprises 15 residues. The CDR3 spells CATSHGPSSYNEQFF. For the CDR3, the DNA is TGTGCCACCAGTCATGGACCGAGCTCCTACAATGAGCAGTTCTTC.